These T cell receptor beta chains were read from a single sample in a study of blood T cell repertoires in COVID-19. Produced via immunoSEQ multiplex PCR; TCRdb's table is partial and in-frame only. The data show under 300,000 clones, 85% to 90% seen once. Material: peripheral blood. The receptor set was obtained from a woman aged 65 to 85 with active or convalescent COVID-19. Each CDR3 is given without its conserved first and last residue. The order of the fields is CDR3 protein, V gene.

ASRPTPWGGSSYEQY,TRBV7-8
ASSAFWGQNSNQPQH,TRBV19
ASSQVEGSPLH,TRBV14
ASSGSGGANTGELF,TRBV9
ASSPTLNQPQH,TRBV7-2
ASNPPGVSEKLF,TRBV5-8
ASSQARGTEAF,TRBV6-2/TRBV6-3
ATELGASEKLF,TRBV6-5
ASTLTLNYGYT,TRBV2
ASSEWGGGDYNEQF,TRBV25-1
ASSPEDTFSGNTIY,TRBV18
ASGQGTYSPLH,TRBV7-3
SVEVTYEQY,TRBV29-1
ASSRGSLNTEAF,TRBV27
ASSPGTGPIYGYT,TRBV18
ATSRDRQALVRGYT,TRBV15
ASSPERGGAGEAF,TRBV9
ASSIFIGPGLNTEAF,TRBV19
ASSFRIAGAGELF,TRBV7-2
ASRDQGPGGYT,TRBV6-5
ASSHTDRANTEAF,TRBV14
ASSHLQGNTGELF,TRBV4-3
ASSLSQGSNEKLF,TRBV5-1
ASSQGQGEAF,TRBV3-1/TRBV3-2
ASSPGGTAEKKLF,TRBV4-2
ASSRDRQNYGYT,TRBV5-6
ASSIGRDTEAF,TRBV19
ASSPSGSSNYGYT,TRBV9
ASSHPGTGAYEQY,TRBV4-1
ASSFSGGSTDTQY,TRBV7-3
ASSLGQGINYGYT,TRBV7-9
ASSSGLAGAWDEQF,TRBV7-6
ASSVVADYGYT,TRBV9
ASSPGGTTYNSPLH,TRBV27
ASSLQGTGELF,TRBV5-1
ASSVMTGGSEKLF,TRBV9
ASSLRYGQGGSPLH,TRBV5-5
ASSYRGGGNSPLH,TRBV27
AMSFTGENTEAF,TRBV10-3
ASSPGQGVGSHGYT,TRBV7-8
ASSEPRGSDYGYT,TRBV25-1
ASWTGQGAYEQY,TRBV6-5
ASSQDGASHQPQH,TRBV4-3
ASRGTGRIETQY,TRBV27
ASSQVTYEQY,TRBV3-1/TRBV3-2
ASSRQGREKLF,TRBV10-1
ASTFSGANVLT,TRBV7-3
ASSVKGDTEAF,TRBV9
ASKTGQNYGYT,TRBV6-5
ASSLTWGGTGGQSYGYT,TRBV4-1
ASSYSSLNTEAF,TRBV6-5
ATSDFPGQYTGELF,TRBV24-1
ASSTWDRRNYGYT,TRBV5-4
ASSQKRGRYEAF,TRBV14